This TCR beta chain was identified during a study of shared clonotypes between healthy human individuals. Germline CDR1 SGHRS, CDR2 YFSETQ. V lost 0 bases, J lost 1 base, and 7 bases lay in between. This CDR3 is built from 14 residues. Comments on this clone: Its antigen is unknown. Within the sample, other DNA sequences also encode this same CDR3.

Study findings and constraints: Richness estimates generally favored naive over memory subsets.

The authors split each subset's genomic DNA evenly across several immunoSEQ plates. Libraries were prepared by immunoSEQ multiplex PCR; TCRdb keeps only in-frame clonotypes and omits some of them. The table lists 2 million or so clones, 95% of them singletons. The sequenced sample was naive CD4+ T cells sorted from blood. Specified subset: CD45RA+ positively selected. The receptor's source is a man in his late teens or twenties in good health. The chain recombines TRBV5-1 with TRBJ2-5; D is ambiguous. In nucleotides, the CDR3 is TGCGCCAGCAGCTTGGAAGGGCTCCAAGAGACCCAGTACTTC. Translating it yields CASSLEGLQETQYF.